This T cell receptor (beta chain) was identified in a study of shared T cell receptors in the human thymus. CDR1 MGHRA and CDR2 YSYEKL come from the germline V gene. J gave up 6 bases and V 5 bases, and 7 bases lay outside the gene matches. CDR3 length: 14 residues. Sequenced by immunoSEQ multiplex PCR; TCRdb stores in-frame clones only, minus some. The data hold 700,000 to 750,000 clones, with approximately 83% observed a single time. This sample also belongs to another study, concerning human thymus T cells.

The receptor was derived from a girl less than two years old with a congenital heart defect. The rearrangement uses TRBV4-1 and TRBJ2-3; 8 bases line up with TRBD2. The sample taken for sequencing was thymocytes. The CDR3 coding sequence is TGCGCCAGCAGCACCCCGGGACTAGGCGATACGCAGTATTTT. This codes for CASSTPGLGDTQYF.